One sample yielded the 4 T cell receptor beta chains listed below, sequenced in a study of blood T cell repertoires in COVID-19. Clones were read by immunoSEQ multiplex PCR, and TCRdb kept only the in-frame ones, dropping some. The table shows about 180,000 clones, with over 80% occurring only once. The sequenced sample was peripheral blood. These receptors were taken from a woman between 45 and 60 years old with acute or convalescent COVID-19.

This clone has only one observation. The J gene is TRBJ2-7, the V gene TRBV4-3, with 8 nucleotides matching TRBD1. The CDR3 covers 15 residues. The J segment lost 1 base and the V segment lost 5 bases, leaving 7 bases of the junction unmatched. Germline V gives CDR1 LGHNA, CDR2 YSLEER. The DNA of the CDR3 is TGCGCCAGCAGCAAGGCAGGGGGCGGTTCCTACGAGCAGTACTTC. Its protein product is CASSKAGGGSYEQYF.

This clone has more than one count but fewer than ten. The chain couples TRBV10-3 to TRBJ1-4, with D perhaps TRBD1 (5 bases). V lost 4 bases and J lost 0, with 6 bases in between. This CDR3 is 14 amino acids long. Germline assignment: CDR1 ENHRY and CDR2 SYGVKD. In DNA form, the CDR3 reads TGTGCCATCAGTGCGACAGCAACTAATGAAAAACTGTTTTTT. It codes for CAISATATNEKLFF.

CDR3 sequence (DNA): TGTGCCAGTAGTATAGATGGGAGGACCCAGTACTTC. Translating gives CASSIDGRTQYF. The V gene is TRBV19, the J gene TRBJ2-7; D possibly corresponds to TRBD2 (5 bases). The DNA matches TRBJ2-5 better at its end, which makes the J call doubtful. Germline assignment: CDR1 LNHDA and CDR2 SQIVND (reference sequence). The CDR3 totals 12 residues.

V and J are TRBV14 and TRBJ2-2; 10 positions agree with TRBD1. Trimming removed 4 bases from V and 4 bases from J; junction bases left unmatched: 0. Germline V gene data show CDR1 as SGHDN and CDR2 as FVKESK. CDR3 length equals 14 residues. CDR3 coding DNA: TGTGCCAGCAGCCGGGACAGGGGCACCGGGGAGCTGTTTTTT. Protein: CASSRDRGTGELFF.